This T cell receptor (beta chain) appears in the sequencing data of a study of cytomegalovirus exposure and HLA in healthy donors. This clone was seen just once. Its antigen is as yet unknown. Study results and limitations: Most sequenced TCRs were rare (though some public TCRs occurred in many donors).

V was pared by 5 bases and J by 4 bases, with 20 bases between. Germline V lookup: CDR1 MNHEY, CDR2 SMNVEV (reference sequence). The CDR3 runs to 16 residues. Researchers ran the PCR with 60 Vbeta and 13 Jbeta primers. This table comes from immunoSEQ multiplex PCR, and its TCRdb copy is limited to in-frame clones, with some not included. The sample shows about 140,000 clones, around 80% of them seen only once. The rearrangement links TRBV27 to TRBJ1-1; possible D gene TRBD1, 5 bases. This receptor was obtained from a woman aged 55-69 years in good health and CMV-seropositive. Source material: PBMCs. The CDR3 spells CASSLLPGTRGTEAFF. CDR3 DNA sequence: TGTGCCAGCAGTCTCCTTCCCGGGACTCGGGGCACTGAAGCTTTCTTT.